This T cell receptor beta chain is from a study of regulatory T cells in long-lasting Graves disease. The sample's time point: newly diagnosed GD, antithyroid drugs for less than 3 months. PBMC RNA was the source of the TCR library. This clonotype was seen more than once but under ten times. To make TCR beta libraries, researchers used iRepertoire HTBI primers and Arm-PCR of CDR3 regions. TCRdb re-derived calls from the multiplex PCR reads in MiXCR, one entry per CDR3 protein. The table has hundreds of thousands of distinct CDR3 sequences, about 16% seen once. The same sample was also used in a study of T cells in Graves' hyperthyroidism and ophthalmopathy.

The material sequenced was peripheral blood mononuclear cells (PBMCs), taken at new diagnosis, from a patient treated with antithyroid drugs. This sequence originates from a man younger than 35 with Graves disease.

This chain's CDR3 is CASSYRQGNVETQYF. The DNA for the CDR3 is TGTGCCAGCAGCTACAGACAGGGGAACGTAGAGACCCAGTACTTC. The chain couples TRBV7-9 to TRBJ2-5, with 8 bases aligning to TRBD1. V trimming: 4 bases; J trimming: 4 bases; junction bases outside the gene matches: 8. Germline-derived CDR1 and CDR2 are SEHNR and FQNEAQ (reference sequence). This CDR3 is built from 15 residues.